Below, 8 T cell receptor beta chains from the same sample are listed, as sequenced in a study of long-term antiretroviral therapy in people with HIV. The authors ran the immunoSEQ assay, v3.0, at survey level. Libraries were prepared by immunoSEQ multiplex PCR; TCRdb keeps only in-frame clonotypes and omits some of them. The sample carries around 20,000 clones, about 82% recorded once. The sequencing here drew on unsorted PBMCs, taken roughly 4 years after starting antiretroviral therapy. The receptor set was obtained from a man younger than 35 with HIV.

Regarding this clone: Other DNA sequences in the sample encode the same CDR3. The chain combines TRBV7-6 with TRBJ2-7, with D unresolved. Deletions cut 1 base from V and 3 bases from J, with 7 bases between. Germline CDR1 is SGHVS and CDR2 is FNYEAQ. CDR3 size: 13 residues. The CDR3 region has the DNA TGTGCCAGCAGCTTAGGGCCGAACTACGAGCAGTACGTC. Residues: CASSLGPNYEQYV.

This sequence joins TRBV6-1 and TRBJ1-1; 11 positions agree with TRBD1. Germline-derived CDR1 and CDR2 are MNHNS and SASEGT. The trim removed 7 bases at V and 4 bases at J, leaving 8 bases unmatched. The CDR3 length is 15 residues. CDR3 loop: CASTSRDRGVTEAFF. The CDR3 region has the DNA TGTGCCAGCACTTCCCGGGACAGGGGGGTCACTGAAGCTTTCTTT.

This chain uses TRBV27 with TRBJ1-4, with D hard to call. Germline lookup yields CDR1 MNHEY and CDR2 SMNVEV (reference sequence). The CDR3 runs 15 residues. Between the trimmed V and J ends, which lost 2 bases and 3 bases, there was a span of 10 bases. CDR3 coding DNA: TGTGCCAGCAGTTTAAGGCGAGTGGCTAATGAAAAACTGTTTTTT. Translating gives CASSLRRVANEKLFF.

This chain's CDR3 is CASSSTGESSQPQHF. The DNA of the CDR3 is TGCGCCAGCAGCTCGACAGGGGAGTCGAGTCAGCCCCAGCATTTT. This chain connects TRBV5-1 to TRBJ1-5; the match to TRBD1 covers 8 bases. CDR3 length: 15 amino acids. J lost 6 bases, V lost 3 bases, and 8 bases had no gene match. The germline V gene encodes CDR1 SGHRS and CDR2 YFSETQ.

This rearrangement joins TRBV7-8 to TRBJ1-5; TRBD1 is a possible D gene (6 bases). Deletions cut 1 base from V and 1 base from J, with 11 bases between. Per the germline V gene, CDR1 is SGHVS and CDR2 is FQNEAQ. The CDR3 contains 16 residues. The CDR3 reads CASSLEGQGSNQPQHF. The CDR3 region has the DNA TGTGCCAGCAGCTTAGAAGGCCAGGGGAGCAATCAGCCCCAGCATTTT.

A few counts support this clone. The chain employs TRBV11-2 and TRBJ1-3; D is undetermined. There are 12 residues in the CDR3. V was cut by 5 bases and J by 5 bases, with 7 bases left in between. Germline CDR1 is SGHAT and CDR2 is FQNNGV. In DNA form, the CDR3 reads TGTGCCAGCAGCCTATTAAGAAACACCATATATTTT. Its translation: CASSLLRNTIYF.

The rearrangement links TRBV14 to TRBJ1-2, with a possible D match to TRBD1 (6 bases). This CDR3 has 16 residues. V dropped 4 bases and J dropped 4 bases, with 19 bases sitting between them. The V gene's germline CDR1 is SGHDN and CDR2 FVKESK. CDR3 sequence reads: CASSPLGGAGIYGYTF. CDR3 DNA sequence: TGTGCCAGCAGCCCCCTGGGGGGGGCGGGGATCTATGGCTACACCTTC.

This chain connects TRBV4-1 to TRBJ1-4; D unclear. The CDR3 is made up of 16 amino acids. The germline V gene has CDR1 MGHRA and CDR2 YSYEKL. V was shortened by 4 bases and J by 3 bases, with 15 bases between the two germline ends. The CDR3 sequence is CASSLRRGVANEKLFF. In nucleotides, the CDR3 is TGCGCCAGCAGCCTCCGTCGCGGGGTCGCTAATGAAAAACTGTTTTTT.